One sample yielded the 5 T cell receptor beta chains listed below, sequenced in a study of technical replicates of blood from a few donors. The table came from immunoSEQ multiplex PCR; TCRdb's copy has only in-frame clones and leaves some out. The repertoire holds 56,000 or so clones, with around 93% as singletons. The sample comprised PBMCs. These receptors all come from a human donor in good health. Some clones in this sample may be carry-over from other donors' samples.

This chain connects TRBV4-2 to TRBJ2-7; D is perhaps TRBD2 (5 bases). The length of the CDR3 is 13 residues. Looked up from germline, CDR1 is LGHNA and CDR2 is YNFKEQ. With 0 bases removed from V and 6 bases from J, the gap between germline ends came to 9 bases. In nucleotides, the CDR3 is TGTGCCAGCAGCCAAGATCGGAGCGGCGAGCAGTACTTC. Translation gives CASSQDRSGEQYF.

The genes are TRBV18 and TRBJ2-2; possibly TRBD1 for D (5 bases). With 2 bases removed from V and 5 bases from J, the gap between germline ends came to 6 bases. The CDR3 spans 13 residues. Germline assignment: CDR1 KGHSH and CDR2 LQKENI. The chain's CDR3 is CASSPAGTGELFF. Here the CDR3 DNA reads TGTGCCAGCTCACCAGCAGGGACCGGGGAGCTGTTTTTT.

This sequence joins TRBV7-2 and TRBJ2-7, with 12 bases that match TRBD2. The trim removed 5 bases at V and 5 bases at J, leaving 7 bases unmatched. The germline CDR1 and CDR2 sequences are SGHTA and FQGNSA. The CDR3 sequence is 15 residues long. This chain's CDR3 is CASSRTSGRINEQYF. The CDR3 DNA follows: TGTGCCAGCAGCCGCACTAGCGGGAGGATCAACGAGCAGTACTTC. Drawing the rest from reference TRBV7-2 and TRBJ2-7, the complete variable domain is GAGVSQSPSNKVTEKGKDVELRCDPISGHTALYWYRQSLGQGLEFLIYFQGNSAPDKSGLPSDRFSAERTGGSVSTLTIQRTQQEDSAVYLCASSRTSGRINEQYFGPGTRLTVT.

The V and J genes are TRBV6-1 and TRBJ2-7, with a tentative D call TRBD2 (6 bases). From germline, CDR1 is MNHNS and CDR2 SASEGT. Trimming cost V 6 bases and J 4 bases, with 19 bases left between them. CDR3 size: 15 residues. In nucleotides, the CDR3 is TGTGCCAGCAGGCAACAACAACTAGCATCTTACGAGCAGTACTTC. This gives the protein CASRQQQLASYEQYF.

This chain joins TRBV4-1 and TRBJ2-2; the D is unclear. This CDR3 is 14 amino acids long. The germline CDR1 and CDR2 sequences are MGHRA and YSYEKL. Deletions cut 4 bases from V and 5 bases from J, with 11 bases between. The CDR3 is CASSLVPITGELFF. CDR3 nucleotide sequence: TGCGCCAGCAGCCTAGTTCCCATTACCGGGGAGCTGTTTTTT.